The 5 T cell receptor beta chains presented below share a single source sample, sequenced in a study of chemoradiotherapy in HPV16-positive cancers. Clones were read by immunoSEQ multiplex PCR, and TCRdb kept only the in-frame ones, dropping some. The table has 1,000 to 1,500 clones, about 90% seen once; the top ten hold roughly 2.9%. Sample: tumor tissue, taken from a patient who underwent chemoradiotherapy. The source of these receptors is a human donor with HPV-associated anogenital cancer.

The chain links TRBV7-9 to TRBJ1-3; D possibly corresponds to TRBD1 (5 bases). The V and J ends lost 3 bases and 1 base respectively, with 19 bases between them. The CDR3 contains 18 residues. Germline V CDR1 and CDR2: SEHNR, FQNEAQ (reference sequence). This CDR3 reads CASSLDGHIRGSGNTIYF. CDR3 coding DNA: TGTGCCAGCAGCTTGGACGGACACATTCGAGGGTCTGGAAACACCATATATTTT. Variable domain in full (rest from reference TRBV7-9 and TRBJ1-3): DTGVSQNPRHKITKRGQNVTFRCDPISEHNRLYWYRQTLGQGPEFLTYFQNEAQLEKSRLLSDRFSAERPKGSFSTLEIQRTEQGDSAMYLCASSLDGHIRGSGNTIYFGEGSWLTVV.

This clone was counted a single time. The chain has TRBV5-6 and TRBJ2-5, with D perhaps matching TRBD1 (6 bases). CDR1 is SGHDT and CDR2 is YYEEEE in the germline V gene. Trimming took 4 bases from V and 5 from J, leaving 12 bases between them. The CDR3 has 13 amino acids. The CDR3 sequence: CASSHRVTETQYF. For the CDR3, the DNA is TGTGCCAGCAGCCACAGGGTTACGGAGACCCAGTACTTC.

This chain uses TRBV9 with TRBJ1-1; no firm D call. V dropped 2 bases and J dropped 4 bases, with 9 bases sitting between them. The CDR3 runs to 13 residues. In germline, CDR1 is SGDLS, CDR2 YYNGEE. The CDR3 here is CASSVADGTEAFF. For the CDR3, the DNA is TGTGCCAGCAGCGTGGCCGACGGCACTGAAGCTTTCTTT. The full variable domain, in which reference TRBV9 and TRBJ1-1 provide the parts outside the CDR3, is DSGVTQTPKHLITATGQRVTLRCSPRSGDLSVYWYQQSLDQGLQFLIQYYNGEERAKGNILERFSAQQFPDLHSELNLSSLELGDSALYFCASSVADGTEAFFGQGTRLTVV.

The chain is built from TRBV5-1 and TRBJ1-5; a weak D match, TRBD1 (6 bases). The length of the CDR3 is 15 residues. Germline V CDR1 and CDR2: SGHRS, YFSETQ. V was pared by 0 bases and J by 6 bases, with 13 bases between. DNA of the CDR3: TGCGCCAGCAGCTTGGTGCCAGGGGAGGCTCAGCCCCAGCATTTT. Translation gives CASSLVPGEAQPQHF.

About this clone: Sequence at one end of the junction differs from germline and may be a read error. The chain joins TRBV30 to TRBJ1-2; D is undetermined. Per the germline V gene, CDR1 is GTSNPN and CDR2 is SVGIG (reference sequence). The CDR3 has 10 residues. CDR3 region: CAWRNDGYTF. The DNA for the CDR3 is TGTGCCTGGCGTAACGATGGCTACACCTTC.